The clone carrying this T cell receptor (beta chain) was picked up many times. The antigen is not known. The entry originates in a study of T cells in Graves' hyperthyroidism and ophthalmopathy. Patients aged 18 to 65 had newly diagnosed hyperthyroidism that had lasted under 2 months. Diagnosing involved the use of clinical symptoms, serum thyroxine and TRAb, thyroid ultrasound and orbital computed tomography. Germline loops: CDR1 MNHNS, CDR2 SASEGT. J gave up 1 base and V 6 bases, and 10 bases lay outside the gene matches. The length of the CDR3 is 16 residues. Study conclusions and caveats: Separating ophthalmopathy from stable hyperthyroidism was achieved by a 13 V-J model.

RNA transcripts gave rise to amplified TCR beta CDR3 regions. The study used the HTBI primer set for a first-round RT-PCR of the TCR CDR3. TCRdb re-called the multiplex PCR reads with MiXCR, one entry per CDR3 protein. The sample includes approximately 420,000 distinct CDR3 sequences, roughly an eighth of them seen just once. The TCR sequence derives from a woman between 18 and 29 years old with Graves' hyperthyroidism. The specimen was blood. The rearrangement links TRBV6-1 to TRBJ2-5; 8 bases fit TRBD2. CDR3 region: CASRVITGGTQETQYF. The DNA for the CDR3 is TGTGCCAGCAGGGTCATAACGGGAGGGACCCAAGAGACCCAGTACTTC.